This TCR beta chain originates from a study of T cells in Graves' hyperthyroidism and ophthalmopathy. Regarding the study as a whole: Onset of ophthalmopathy came a median 6.5 months after the model predicted it. Blood also held most thyroid clonotypes expanded beyond 0.001. From stable hyperthyroidism, ophthalmopathy was separated by a 13 V-J model.

This clonotype was detected only a few times. As yet, its antigen is unknown. Amplification yielded TCR beta CDR3 regions, with RNA transcripts as the source. HTBI primers drove first-round RT-PCR of the TCR CDR3. TCRdb redid the calling of the multiplex PCR reads with MiXCR, one entry per CDR3 protein. The repertoire holds hundreds of thousands of distinct CDR3 sequences, with 14% to 15% as singletons. The CDR3 loop spans 16 amino acids. CDR1 and CDR2 from the germline V gene are SGHRS and YFSETQ. The V segment lost 5 bases and the J segment 4 bases; nucleotides outside the gene matches: 10. The TCR sequence derives from a man aged 18 to 30 with Graves' ophthalmopathy. The chain employs TRBV5-1 and TRBJ1-3; TRBD1 matches at 9 bases. The sample taken for sequencing was blood. DNA for the CDR3: TGCGCCAGCAGTACCGGGACAGGGTATCCCGGAAACACCATATATTTT. Translation gives CASSTGTGYPGNTIYF.